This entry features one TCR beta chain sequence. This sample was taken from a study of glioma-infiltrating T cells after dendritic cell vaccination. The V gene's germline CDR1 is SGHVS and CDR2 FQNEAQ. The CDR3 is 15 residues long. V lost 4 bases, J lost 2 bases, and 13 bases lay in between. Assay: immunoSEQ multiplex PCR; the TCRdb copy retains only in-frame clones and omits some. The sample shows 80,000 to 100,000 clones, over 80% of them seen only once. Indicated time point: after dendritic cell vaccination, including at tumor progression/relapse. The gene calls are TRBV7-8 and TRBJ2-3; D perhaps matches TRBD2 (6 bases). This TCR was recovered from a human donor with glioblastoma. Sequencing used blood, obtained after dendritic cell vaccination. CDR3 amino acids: CASSSYSGFTDTQYF. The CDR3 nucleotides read TGTGCCAGCAGCTCATATAGCGGATTCACAGATACGCAGTATTTT.